The 29 T cell receptor beta chains listed next were all sequenced from one sample in a study of blood T cells in healthy people across ages. PCR was performed a second time for about 7 to 11 cycles using a sample-barcoded 5' primer and a J-beta primer mix. TCRdb passed the 5' RACE reads through MiXCR, listing each CDR3 protein once. The sample comprises over 1,500,000 distinct CDR3 sequences, 39% of which are singletons, and roughly 23% rests with the top ten. What was sequenced was blood. These receptors all stem from a human donor in good health.

V gene TRBV7-2 combines with J gene TRBJ2-7; D may be TRBD2 (6 bases). In germline, CDR1 is SGHTA, CDR2 FQGNSA. The length of the CDR3 is 14 residues. The V end was cut by 1 base, the J end by 6 bases, with 13 bases between. CDR3 region: CASSLGGLGGEQYF. The CDR3 region has the DNA TGTGCCAGCAGCTTAGGAGGGTTGGGGGGCGAGCAGTACTTC.

This clonotype was observed a few times. The rearrangement joins TRBV4-1 to TRBJ2-3; D is undetermined. Trimming took 5 bases from V and 6 from J, leaving 6 bases between them. Looked up from germline, CDR1 is MGHRA and CDR2 is YSYEKL. The CDR3 length is 11 residues. The CDR3 is CASSKHDTQYF. CDR3 in DNA: TGCGCCAGCAGCAAGCACGATACGCAGTATTTT.

The chain links TRBV25-1 to TRBJ2-2; no firm D call. The CDR3 is 16 amino acids. Germline V lookup: CDR1 MGHDK, CDR2 SYGVNS. Trimming took 2 bases from V and 0 from J, leaving 10 bases between them. This CDR3 reads CASSEMKGANTGELFF. The CDR3 nucleotides are TGTGCCAGCAGTGAAATGAAGGGCGCGAACACCGGGGAGCTGTTTTTT.

This clonotype was seen a single time. Relative to the germline gene, one junction end is altered; a read error may explain this. The chain recombines TRBV7-2 with TRBJ1-2, with TRBD1 identical over 8 bases. CDR3 length equals 15 residues. CDR1 SGHTA and CDR2 FQGNSA come from the germline V gene. The CDR3 loop is CASNLIAGTGHGYTF. DNA for the CDR3: TGTGCCAGCAACTTAATCGCCGGGACAGGCCACGGCTACACCTTC.

The chain carries TRBV5-1 and TRBJ2-1, with 8 bases fitting TRBD1. Trimming took 7 bases from V and 3 from J; bases not matched to a gene: 9. Germline V gene sequence: CDR1 SGHRS, CDR2 YFSETQ. The CDR3 is 15 residues long. The CDR3 loop is CASRIQGAVYNEQFF. For the CDR3, the DNA is TGCGCCAGCCGAATTCAGGGGGCAGTCTACAATGAGCAGTTCTTC. The full variable domain, its missing parts supplied by reference TRBV5-1 and TRBJ2-1, is KAGVTQTPRYLIKTRGQQVTLSCSPISGHRSVSWYQQTPGQGLQFLFEYFSETQRNKGNFPGRFSGRQFSNSRSEMNVSTLELGDSALYLCASRIQGAVYNEQFFGPGTRLTVL.

This clonotype has just a few counts. The chain carries TRBV7-9 and TRBJ2-1, with D perhaps matching TRBD2 (6 bases). The germline V and J ends were trimmed by 4 bases and 8 bases, with 18 bases remaining between them. The CDR3 loop spans 15 amino acids. In germline, CDR1 is SEHNR, CDR2 FQNEAQ (reference sequence). CDR3 nucleotides: TGTGCCAGCAGCTCGACCGGGAGCCCTTGGTATGAGCAGTTCTTC. Protein sequence: CASSSTGSPWYEQFF.

The chain links TRBV6-2 or TRBV6-3 to TRBJ2-1; 8 bases are shared with TRBD2. Germline CDR1 is MNHEY and CDR2 is SVGEGT. The CDR3 extends over 14 amino acids. V lost 8 bases and J lost 2; bases outside the gene matches: 5. CDR3 sequence (DNA): TGTGCCAGCTTAACGGGGGGGGCCTACAATGAGCAGTTCTTC. The encoded protein is CASLTGGAYNEQFF.

The chain uses TRBV11-2 and TRBJ2-5, with 8 bases lining up with TRBD2. The ends lost 3 bases at V and 7 bases at J; junction bases unmatched: 7. This CDR3 has 14 amino acids. Per the germline V gene, CDR1 is SGHAT and CDR2 is FQNNGV. The CDR3 region is CASSLGLGVGTQYF. CDR3 DNA: TGTGCCAGCAGCTTGGGACTAGGCGTCGGGACCCAGTACTTC.

This clonotype was seen only a few times. The genes are TRBV15 and TRBJ1-4, with TRBD1 as a possible D gene (5 bases). The V gene's germline CDR1 is LNHNV and CDR2 YYDKDF (reference sequence). V lost 9 bases and J 8 bases, leaving 19 bases between the germline ends. The CDR3 runs 14 residues. In DNA form, the CDR3 reads TGTGCCACTAGTCGTGTTGGACAACGAGAAAAACTGTTTTTT. Encoded protein: CATSRVGQREKLFF.

V gene TRBV3-1 combines with J gene TRBJ1-2, with a tentative D call TRBD1 (6 bases). V was shortened by 5 bases and J by 6 bases, with 19 bases between the two germline ends. The CDR3 contains 15 residues. Germline lookup yields CDR1 LGHDT and CDR2 YNNKEL (reference sequence). The chain's CDR3 is CASSSHYRVGNGYTF. For the CDR3, the DNA is TGTGCCAGCAGCAGCCACTACAGGGTTGGAAATGGCTACACCTTC. Full variable domain (remainder filled in from reference TRBV3-1 and TRBJ1-2): DTAVSQTPKYLVTQMGNDKSIKCEQNLGHDTMYWYKQDSKKFLKIMFSYNNKELIINETVPNRFSPKSPDKAHLNLHINSLELGDSAVYFCASSSHYRVGNGYTFGSGTRLTVV.

This sequence joins TRBV6-2 or TRBV6-3 and TRBJ1-2; D may be TRBD1 (5 bases). CDR3 length: 14 residues. V lost 6 bases and J lost 0, with 11 bases in between. The germline gives CDR1 MNHEY, CDR2 SVGEGT. The CDR3 sequence is CASSDRLTNYGYTF. The CDR3 coding sequence is TGTGCCAGCAGCGACAGACTGACTAACTATGGCTACACCTTC.

In this sample, this clonotype turned up many times. This chain uses TRBV5-1 with TRBJ2-7; the D is unclear. The CDR3 runs 14 residues. V lost 0 bases to trimming and J lost 1 base, with 8 bases between them. Germline lookup yields CDR1 SGHRS and CDR2 YFSETQ. CDR3 DNA sequence: TGCGCCAGCAGCTTGGTCGGTCCTTCCTACGAGCAGTACTTC. Its protein product is CASSLVGPSYEQYF.

This clonotype was observed a handful of times. This may be a read error: a much more frequent sequence differs by one nucleotide. The chain joins TRBV19 to TRBJ1-2; D is undetermined. With 7 bases removed from V and 2 bases from J, the gap between germline ends came to 8 bases. The CDR3 is 12 amino acids. Looked up from germline, CDR1 is LNHDA and CDR2 is SQIVND (reference sequence). The DNA of the CDR3 is TGTGCCAGTAATAGGAGGAACTATGGCTACACCTTC. Its translation is CASNRRNYGYTF.

This chain connects TRBV7-9 to TRBJ2-2; D may correspond to TRBD1 or TRBD2 (6 bases each). Germline values: CDR1 SEHNR, CDR2 FQNEAQ (reference sequence). V lost 5 bases and J 0 bases, leaving 16 bases between the germline ends. This CDR3 has 17 residues. The CDR3 loop reads CASSPWGARANTGELFF. CDR3 in DNA: TGTGCCAGCAGCCCCTGGGGGGCTAGAGCGAACACCGGGGAGCTGTTTTTT.

The chain combines TRBV6-6 with TRBJ2-7; possible D gene TRBD2, 5 bases. The CDR3 loop spans 16 amino acids. Between the trimmed V and J ends, which lost 0 bases and 5 bases, there was a span of 17 bases. Germline lookup yields CDR1 MNHNY and CDR2 SVGAGI (reference sequence). The CDR3 bases are TGTGCCAGCAGTTACTCGGGTCTTATTGGGAGACACGAGCAGTACTTC. Translation: CASSYSGLIGRHEQYF.

The gene calls are TRBV12-3 or TRBV12-4 and TRBJ2-3, with D perhaps TRBD2 (5 bases). V was shortened by 5 bases and J by 13 bases, with 28 bases between the two germline ends. The CDR3 runs 16 residues. CDR3 protein: CASSNPSRASTDMEYF. The CDR3 region has the DNA TGTGCCAGCAGTAACCCTAGCAGAGCGAGCACAGATATGGAGTATTTT.

This clonotype was detected only a few times. Germline is not matched at one junction end, which may reflect a read error. The J gene is TRBJ1-2, the V gene TRBV9; D ambiguous. Germline V lookup: CDR1 SGDLS, CDR2 YYNGEE. CDR3 size: 13 residues. The CDR3 protein is CASSARSNDGYTF. The CDR3 DNA reads as TGTGCCAGCAGCGCCCGGTCTAACGATGGCTACACCTTC. The variable domain in full, completed from reference TRBV9 and TRBJ1-2, reads DSGVTQTPKHLITATGQRVTLRCSPRSGDLSVYWYQQSLDQGLQFLIQYYNGEERAKGNILERFSAQQFPDLHSELNLSSLELGDSALYFCASSARSNDGYTFGSGTRLTVV.

The chain couples TRBV6-2 or TRBV6-3 to TRBJ1-1; unclear D gene. The CDR3 covers 15 residues. From germline, CDR1 is MNHEY and CDR2 SVGEGT. V shed 2 bases and J shed 6 bases, with 16 bases lying between them. The CDR3 loop reads CASSYTRAGTAEAFF. As DNA, the CDR3 is TGTGCCAGCAGTTACACCCGGGCCGGCACTGCTGAAGCTTTCTTT.

In this sample, this clonotype turned up many times. The rearrangement uses TRBV4-1 and TRBJ2-7; no reliable D call. Per the germline V gene, CDR1 is MGHRA and CDR2 is YSYEKL. The germline V and J ends were trimmed by 0 bases and 2 bases, with 11 bases remaining between them. This CDR3 has 15 residues. This CDR3 is CASSQEDGYAYEQYF. The CDR3 nucleotides read TGCGCCAGCAGCCAAGAGGACGGCTACGCCTACGAGCAGTACTTC.

This clonotype was counted only a few times. The rearrangement uses TRBV7-6 and TRBJ2-7; 14 bases match TRBD2. This CDR3 contains 18 residues. V dropped 5 bases and J dropped 0; count of bases not matched to a gene: 9. Germline V gives CDR1 SGHVS, CDR2 FNYEAQ. CDR3 in amino acids: CASSPGLAGDTSSYEQYF. CDR3 nucleotide sequence: TGTGCCAGCAGCCCGGGACTAGCGGGGGACACGAGCTCCTACGAGCAGTACTTC.

The rearrangement joins TRBV7-9 to TRBJ1-1; D is perhaps TRBD1 (6 bases). The CDR3 is 15 amino acids. Germline values: CDR1 SEHNR, CDR2 FQNEAQ (reference sequence). V shed 5 bases and J shed 4 bases, with 17 bases lying between them. CDR3 coding DNA: TGTGCCAGCAGCGCAGGGGATTTCGGGGGCACTGAAGCTTTCTTT. It translates to CASSAGDFGGTEAFF. The full variable domain, its missing parts supplied by reference TRBV7-9 and TRBJ1-1, is DTGVSQNPRHKITKRGQNVTFRCDPISEHNRLYWYRQTLGQGPEFLTYFQNEAQLEKSRLLSDRFSAERPKGSFSTLEIQRTEQGDSAMYLCASSAGDFGGTEAFFGQGTRLTVV.

The chain joins TRBV2 to TRBJ1-2; 7 nucleotides align to TRBD1. Germline V gene sequence: CDR1 SNHLY, CDR2 FYNNEI. The CDR3 spans 16 residues. Trimming took 6 bases from V and 0 from J; bases not matched to a gene: 10. The CDR3: CASSRSRGPANYGYTF. The CDR3 nucleotides are TGTGCCAGCAGCCGGTCAAGGGGGCCGGCTAACTATGGCTACACCTTC.

In its sample, this clonotype was seen a few times. The genes are TRBV20-1 and TRBJ2-5; 10 bases match TRBD2. The CDR3 length is 13 residues. The V and J ends lost 5 bases and 5 bases, in that order; junction bases with no gene match: 5. Germline-derived CDR1 and CDR2 are DFQATT and SNEGSKA (reference sequence). The CDR3 region has the DNA TGCAGTGCTTCCGGGACTAGCGTTGAGACCCAGTACTTC. Amino acids: CSASGTSVETQYF.

This clonotype occurred a few times. The chain links TRBV25-1 to TRBJ2-1, with D perhaps given as TRBD1 or TRBD2 (5 bases each). The length of the CDR3 is 14 residues. The germline V gene encodes CDR1 MGHDK and CDR2 SYGVNS. V lost 3 bases and J 8 bases, leaving 14 bases between the germline ends. For the CDR3, the DNA is TGTGCCAGCAGTGACTCGTCCCGAGGGGATGAGCAGTTCTTC. This sequence encodes CASSDSSRGDEQFF.

This chain connects TRBV27 to TRBJ2-1; 8 positions agree with TRBD2. The CDR3 has 16 residues. V shed 5 bases and J 1 base; nucleotides not matched to a gene: 7. In germline, CDR1 is MNHEY, CDR2 SMNVEV (reference sequence). The CDR3 bases are TGTGCCAGCAGTCCCGGGGGGGTCCCTTCCTACAATGAGCAGTTCTTC. It yields the protein CASSPGGVPSYNEQFF.

The rearrangement links TRBV5-5 to TRBJ2-4; no clear D. The CDR3 runs 12 residues. Germline V gene sequence: CDR1 SGHKS, CDR2 YYEKEE (reference sequence). With 0 bases removed from V and 8 bases from J, the gap between germline ends came to 6 bases. The CDR3 region is CASSLALDIQYF. The CDR3 nucleotides read TGTGCCAGCAGCTTGGCCTTGGACATTCAGTACTTC.

This chain connects TRBV12-3 or TRBV12-4 to TRBJ1-6, with D uncertain. The V end was cut by 2 bases, the J end by 6 bases, with 5 bases between. The CDR3 consists of 13 residues. The CDR3 DNA follows: TGTGCCAGCAGTTTATATTTTAATTCACCCCTCCACTTT. This sequence encodes CASSLYFNSPLHF.

This chain uses TRBV12-5 with TRBJ2-1; 9 bases are shared with TRBD1. The junction had 14 bases not matched to a gene; V was cut back by 3 bases and J by 8 bases. The CDR3 extends over 17 amino acids. Germline V gene sequence: CDR1 LGHNT, CDR2 FRNRAP. The CDR3 is CASGFSPGDRVDDEQFF. The CDR3 DNA sequence: TGTGCTAGTGGTTTTTCCCCGGGGGACAGGGTAGACGATGAGCAGTTCTTC.

The gene calls are TRBV2 and TRBJ1-6; no reliable D call. Trimming took 3 bases from V and 10 from J, leaving 10 bases between them. Germline V gene data show CDR1 as SNHLY and CDR2 as FYNNEI. This CDR3 comprises 13 residues. The CDR3 DNA is TGTGCCAGCAGTGACGACACTGGGTCACCCCTCCACTTT. This translates into CASSDDTGSPLHF. Full variable domain (rest looked up from reference TRBV2 and TRBJ1-6): EPEVTQTPSHQVTQMGQEVILRCVPISNHLYFYWYRQILGQKVEFLVSFYNNEISEKSEIFDDQFSVERPDGSNFTLKIRSTKLEDSAMYFCASSDDTGSPLHFGNGTRLTVT.